This T cell receptor (beta chain) was sequenced for a study of blood T cell repertoires in COVID-19. One Seattle source followed patients from active infection through their disease course. After removal of 5 bases from V and 2 bases from J, the junction contained 12 bases not matched to a gene. Germline loops: CDR1 SQVTM, CDR2 ANQGSEA. CDR3 length: 17 amino acids. Measured with immunoSEQ multiplex PCR; TCRdb has only the in-frame clones, and not every one. The table lists some 500,000 clones, roughly 89% of them singletons. This chain links TRBV29-1 with TRBJ1-4, with TRBD1 identical over 9 bases. The sample comprised peripheral blood. This TCR derives from a woman between 50 and 59 years old with COVID-19, enrolled during active disease. This chain's CDR3 is CSVSDRGFKATNEKLFF. As DNA, the CDR3 is TGCAGCGTTTCGGACAGGGGATTTAAAGCGACTAATGAAAAACTGTTTTTT.